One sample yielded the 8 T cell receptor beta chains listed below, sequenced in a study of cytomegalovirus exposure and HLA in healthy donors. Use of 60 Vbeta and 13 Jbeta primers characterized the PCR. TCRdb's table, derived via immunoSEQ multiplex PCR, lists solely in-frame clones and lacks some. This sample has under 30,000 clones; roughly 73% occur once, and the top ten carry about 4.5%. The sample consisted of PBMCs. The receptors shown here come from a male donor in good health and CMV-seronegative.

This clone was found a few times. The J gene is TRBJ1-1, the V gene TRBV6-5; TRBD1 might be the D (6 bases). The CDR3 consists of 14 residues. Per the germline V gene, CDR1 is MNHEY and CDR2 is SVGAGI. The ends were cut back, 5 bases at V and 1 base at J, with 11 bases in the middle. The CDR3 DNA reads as TGTGCCAGCAGTGCTTTGGGACAGAACACTGAAGCTTTCTTT. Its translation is CASSALGQNTEAFF.

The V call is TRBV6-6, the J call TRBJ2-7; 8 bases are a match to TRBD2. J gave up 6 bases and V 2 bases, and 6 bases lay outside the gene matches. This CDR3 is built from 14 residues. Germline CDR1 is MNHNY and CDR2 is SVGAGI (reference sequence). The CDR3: CASSYDGLAGEQYF. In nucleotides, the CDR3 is TGTGCCAGCAGTTACGACGGACTAGCCGGCGAGCAGTACTTC.

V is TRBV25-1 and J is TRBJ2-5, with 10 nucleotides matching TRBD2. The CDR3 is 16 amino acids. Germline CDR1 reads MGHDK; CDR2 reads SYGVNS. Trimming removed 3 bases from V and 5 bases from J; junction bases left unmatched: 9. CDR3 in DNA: TGTGCCAGCAGTGATATAGCGGGAGGACGGGGGGAGACCCAGTACTTC. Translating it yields CASSDIAGGRGETQYF.

CDR3 DNA: TGTGCCAGCAGCTTACCTACTACGGGGATGGAGACCCAGTACTTC. Translation: CASSLPTTGMETQYF. The genes are TRBV11-2 and TRBJ2-5; possible D gene TRBD2, 5 bases. With 2 bases removed from V and 5 bases from J, the gap between germline ends came to 15 bases. The germline gives CDR1 SGHAT, CDR2 FQNNGV. CDR3 length: 15 amino acids.

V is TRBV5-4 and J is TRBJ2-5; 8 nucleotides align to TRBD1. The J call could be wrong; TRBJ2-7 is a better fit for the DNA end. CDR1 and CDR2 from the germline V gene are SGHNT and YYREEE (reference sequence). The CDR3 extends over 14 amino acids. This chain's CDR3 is CASSLGQGSYEQYF. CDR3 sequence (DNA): TGTGCCAGCAGCTTGGGACAGGGGAGCTACGAGCAGTACTTC.

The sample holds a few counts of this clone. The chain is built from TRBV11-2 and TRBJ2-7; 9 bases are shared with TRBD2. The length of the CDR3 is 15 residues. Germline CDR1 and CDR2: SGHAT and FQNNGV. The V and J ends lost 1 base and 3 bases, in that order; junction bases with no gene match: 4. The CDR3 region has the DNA TGTGCCAGCAGCTTAGTAGCGGGGGAGCGCTACGAGCAGTACTTC. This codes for CASSLVAGERYEQYF. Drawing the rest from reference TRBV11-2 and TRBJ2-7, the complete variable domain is EAGVAQSPRYKIIEKRQSVAFWCNPISGHATLYWYQQILGQGPKLLIQFQNNGVVDDSQLPKDRFSAERLKGVDSTLKIQPAKLEDSAVYLCASSLVAGERYEQYFGPGTRLTVT.

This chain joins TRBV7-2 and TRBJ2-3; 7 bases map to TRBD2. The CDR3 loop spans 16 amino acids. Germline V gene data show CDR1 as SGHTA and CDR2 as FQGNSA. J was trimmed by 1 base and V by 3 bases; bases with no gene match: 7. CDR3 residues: CASSFSAGVGTDTQYF. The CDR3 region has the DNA TGTGCCAGCAGCTTTTCGGCGGGAGTGGGCACAGATACGCAGTATTTT. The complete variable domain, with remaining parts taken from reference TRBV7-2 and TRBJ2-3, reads GAGVSQSPSNKVTEKGKDVELRCDPISGHTALYWYRQSLGQGLEFLIYFQGNSAPDKSGLPSDRFSAERTGGSVSTLTIQRTQQEDSAVYLCASSFSAGVGTDTQYFGPGTRLTVL.

The DNA for the CDR3 is TGTGCCAGCATGGGACTGAACACCGGGGAGCTGTTTTTT. This gives the protein CASMGLNTGELFF. The genes are TRBV28 and TRBJ2-2; TRBD2 might be the D (6 bases). CDR1 and CDR2 from the germline V gene are MDHEN and SYDVKM. This CDR3 has 13 amino acids. Trimming stripped 7 bases from V and 1 base from J, with 7 bases between.